The following is a TCR beta chain sequence with its context. As yet, its antigen is unknown. Carrying unique molecular identifiers, the cDNA also gained a universal primer site through template switching. TCRdb reprocessed the 5' RACE reads via MiXCR and lists one record per CDR3 protein. Of approximately 590,000 distinct CDR3 sequences in the sample, just under 10% were seen once. The source of the sample is a study of identical twins. Findings of the study overall: Where out-of-frame alpha sequences were twin-shared, they showed excess low generation probability. Twin sharing of out-of-frame TCR alpha was underestimated by models in monozygotic pairs.

Germline loops: CDR1 SGHNT, CDR2 YYREEE (reference sequence). With V trimmed by 4 bases and J by 7 bases, 12 bases remained unmatched. The CDR3 sequence is 15 residues long. The same data also went into a second study, on yellow fever vaccine responses in identical twins.

V and J are TRBV5-4 and TRBJ2-7; TRBD1 agrees at 9 bases. The sequence was obtained from a woman aged 18-30 years in good health. Sequencing was carried out using PBMCs. The CDR3 DNA is TGTGCCAGCAGCCCTAACCCGGGACAGGGACTGGAGCAGTACTTC. Translated: CASSPNPGQGLEQYF.